These 21 T cell receptor beta chains were all obtained from the same sample, sequenced in a study of response to subunit inactivated influenza vaccine. TCRdb reprocessed the RT-PCR reads with MiXCR, giving one entry per CDR3 protein. The sample lists about 500,000 distinct CDR3 sequences, approximately 12% occurring once. The sequencing here drew on PBMCs from blood, taken about 6 weeks after vaccination. Receptors were obtained from a man in his forties or fifties who received an inactivated influenza vaccine.

This clonotype was picked up a small number of times. This chain joins TRBV4-1 and TRBJ2-1, with D perhaps matching TRBD1 (5 bases). The CDR3 is 16 residues long. Germline-derived CDR1 and CDR2 are MGHRA and YSYEKL. V lost 1 base and J 2 bases, leaving 12 bases between the germline ends. CDR3 nucleotides: TGCGCCAGCAGCCAAGTTCAGGGAAGCACCTACAATGAGCAGTTCTTC. Its protein is CASSQVQGSTYNEQFF.

This clonotype appeared many times. V is TRBV15 and J is TRBJ2-7, with 9 bases lining up with TRBD2. Trimming took 1 base from V and 4 from J; bases not matched to a gene: 5. The CDR3 has 15 residues. Germline CDR1 and CDR2: LNHNV and YYDKDF (reference sequence). The CDR3 spells CATSRVAGATYEQYF. CDR3 sequence (DNA): TGTGCCACCAGCAGAGTAGCGGGAGCCACATACGAGCAGTACTTC. The whole variable domain, remainder taken from reference TRBV15 and TRBJ2-7, is DAMVIQNPRYQVTQFGKPVTLSCSQTLNHNVMYWYQQKSSQAPKLLFHYYDKDFNNEADTPDNFQSRRPNTSFCFLDIRSPGLGDTAMYLCATSRVAGATYEQYFGPGTRLTVT.

J is TRBJ2-2 and V is TRBV3-1, with D possibly being TRBD1 (5 bases). CDR1 is LGHDT, CDR2 YNNKEL, per germline (reference sequence). Trimming stripped 7 bases from V and 6 bases from J, with 15 bases between. This CDR3 region has 14 residues. The CDR3 DNA is TGTGCCAGCAATTTCGCAGGGAAGGCCGGGGAGCTGTTTTTT. Translated, it gives CASNFAGKAGELFF. The full variable domain, completed using reference TRBV3-1 and TRBJ2-2, is DTAVSQTPKYLVTQMGNDKSIKCEQNLGHDTMYWYKQDSKKFLKIMFSYNNKELIINETVPNRFSPKSPDKAHLNLHINSLELGDSAVYFCASNFAGKAGELFFGEGSRLTVL.

This clonotype was found a few times. This chain uses TRBV29-1 with TRBJ2-1; the match to TRBD1 covers 12 bases. Germline V lookup: CDR1 SQVTM, CDR2 ANQGSEA. The CDR3 sequence is 14 residues long. The junction had 8 bases not matched to a gene; V was cut back by 7 bases and J by 7 bases. CDR3 nucleotides: TGCAGCGCCCGGCGGGGACAGGGGGCAAATGAGCAGTTCTTC. Translation: CSARRGQGANEQFF.

The chain has TRBV20-1 and TRBJ2-4, with D perhaps TRBD1 (5 bases). The V gene lost 0 bases and the J gene lost 1 base, with 16 bases spanning the gap. The CDR3 sequence is 17 residues long. Germline V lookup: CDR1 DFQATT, CDR2 SNEGSKA (reference sequence). For the CDR3, the DNA is TGCAGTGCTAGAGATCAGGGTCCCCGGCGGGCCAAAAACATTCAGTACTTC. Translated, it gives CSARDQGPRRAKNIQYF.

V usage is TRBV28 and J usage is TRBJ2-1; 14 bases fit TRBD2. With V trimmed by 6 bases and J by 7 bases, 11 bases remained unmatched. Germline assignment: CDR1 MDHEN and CDR2 SYDVKM. The CDR3 totals 17 residues. The CDR3 here is CASSPLGTSGRINEQFF. CDR3 DNA: TGTGCCAGCAGCCCCCTGGGGACTAGCGGGAGAATAAATGAGCAGTTCTTC.

The gene calls are TRBV5-5 and TRBJ1-2, with 10 positions matching TRBD1. Germline V CDR1 and CDR2: SGHKS, YYEKEE (reference sequence). The CDR3 runs to 14 residues. Germline trimming cut 5 bases from V and 3 bases from J; bases unmatched to any gene: 4. The CDR3 region is CASRRTGGDYGYTF. The CDR3 region has the DNA TGTGCCAGCAGACGGACAGGGGGGGACTATGGCTACACCTTC.

The chain is built from TRBV29-1 and TRBJ2-6; TRBD1 agrees at 9 bases. The germline V gene has CDR1 SQVTM and CDR2 ANQGSEA. The CDR3 totals 14 residues. V shed 7 bases, J shed 1 base, and the junction held 2 bases outside the gene matches. CDR3 loop: CSAGQGSGANVLTF. For the CDR3, the DNA is TGCAGCGCCGGACAGGGGTCTGGGGCCAACGTCCTGACTTTC.

This clonotype was counted only a few times. The chain is built from TRBV4-3 and TRBJ1-2; D is unresolved. CDR3 length: 15 amino acids. V dropped 0 bases and J dropped 5 bases, with 13 bases sitting between them. Germline V lookup: CDR1 LGHNA, CDR2 YSLEER. The DNA of the CDR3 is TGCGCCAGCAGCCAAGATAATCCGGCGAATTATGGCTACACCTTC. This translates into CASSQDNPANYGYTF.

Ten or more counts support this clonotype. At one end, the junction sequence differs from germline, possibly due to a read error. The V and J genes are TRBV11-2 and TRBJ2-1, with 11 positions matching TRBD2. The CDR3 contains 15 residues. Germline CDR1 is SGHAT and CDR2 is FQNNGV. The CDR3 is CASSLAGGPGNEQFF. CDR3 DNA: TGTGCCAGCAGTTTAGCGGGAGGGCCGGGCAATGAGCAGTTCTTC.

The chain links TRBV10-3 to TRBJ2-7; D is possibly TRBD1 (6 bases). There are 13 residues in the CDR3. Trimming took off 4 bases at V and 4 bases at J, with 11 bases between the two ends. Germline CDR1 ENHRY, CDR2 SYGVKD. CDR3 sequence reads: CAISGRQEYEQYF. For the CDR3, the DNA is TGTGCCATCAGTGGCCGACAGGAGTACGAGCAGTACTTC.

The chain has TRBV5-1 and TRBJ1-1; 8 nucleotides match TRBD1. CDR1 and CDR2 from the germline V gene are SGHRS and YFSETQ. This CDR3 region has 13 residues. V lost 3 bases to trimming and J lost 4 bases; unmatched junction nucleotides: 2. The CDR3 is CASSWDRSTEAFF. The DNA for the CDR3 is TGCGCCAGCAGCTGGGACAGGTCCACTGAAGCTTTCTTT.

In its sample, this clonotype was seen many times. In nucleotides, the CDR3 is TGTGCGATCTCATCAGGGGGGTTGGGCACCGGGGAGCTGTTTTTT. It specifies CAISSGGLGTGELFF. The chain links TRBV6-5 to TRBJ2-2; D perhaps matches TRBD1 (7 bases). The CDR3 consists of 15 residues. The germline V gene has CDR1 MNHEY and CDR2 SVGAGI.

This clonotype was detected many times. The chain couples TRBV10-3 to TRBJ2-2; TRBD1 matches at 12 bases. CDR1 and CDR2 (germline): ENHRY, SYGVKD. The V segment lost 6 bases and the J segment 7 bases; nucleotides outside the gene matches: 12. The CDR3 is made up of 17 amino acids. The CDR3 sequence: CAISTTVGQGAIGELFF. As DNA, the CDR3 is TGTGCCATCAGCACAACTGTGGGACAGGGGGCGATCGGGGAGCTGTTTTTT.

CDR3 in amino acids: CASSVFPSGYQETQYF. CDR3 sequence (DNA): TGTGCCAGCAGCGTATTCCCTAGCGGGTACCAAGAGACCCAGTACTTC. V gene TRBV7-9 combines with J gene TRBJ2-5, with TRBD2 matching 8 bases. This CDR3 region has 16 residues. V shed 5 bases and J 0 bases; nucleotides not matched to a gene: 8. CDR1 and CDR2 (germline): SEHNR, FQNEAQ (reference sequence).

In this sample, this clonotype turned up a few times. The rearrangement uses TRBV5-1 and TRBJ2-2; D gene uncertain. This CDR3 comprises 14 residues. Per the germline V gene, CDR1 is SGHRS and CDR2 is YFSETQ. Trimming stripped 4 bases from V and 6 bases from J, with 13 bases between. CDR3 bases: TGCGCCAGCAGCACCTCTACTGGGCCCGGGGAGCTGTTTTTT. It yields the protein CASSTSTGPGELFF.

The V gene is TRBV25-1, the J gene TRBJ1-2, with unresolved D. The CDR3 spans 13 residues. Per the germline V gene, CDR1 is MGHDK and CDR2 is SYGVNS. V was clipped by 4 bases and J by 2 bases, with 8 bases between them. This CDR3 reads CASSVLVNYGYTF. The DNA of the CDR3 is TGTGCCAGCAGTGTACTGGTGAACTATGGCTACACCTTC.

This chain connects TRBV6-2 or TRBV6-3 to TRBJ1-2; the match to TRBD1 covers 9 bases. This CDR3 has 15 residues. Germline V CDR1 and CDR2: MNHEY, SVGEGT. The ends lost 5 bases at V and 2 bases at J; junction bases unmatched: 6. DNA for the CDR3: TGTGCCAGCAGTCACAGGGGGCTATCCAACTATGGCTACACCTTC. Translation gives CASSHRGLSNYGYTF.

This rearrangement joins TRBV3-1 to TRBJ2-5; D is unclear. Germline V gene lookup returns CDR1 LGHDT and CDR2 YNNKEL (reference sequence). Trimming took off 8 bases at V and 2 bases at J, with 12 bases between the two ends. This CDR3 comprises 13 residues. Here the CDR3 reads CASGNSLQETQYF. DNA for the CDR3: TGTGCCAGCGGTAACAGTTTACAAGAGACCCAGTACTTC.

There are many counts of this clonotype. The chain recombines TRBV10-1 with TRBJ2-1; weak D call: TRBD2 (5 bases). There are 12 residues in the CDR3. Germline CDR1 is WNHNN and CDR2 is SYGVQD (reference sequence). The CDR3 coding sequence is TGCGCAGCAGTGACTACGAGCTATGAGCAGTTCTTC. Its protein is CAAVTTSYEQFF.

This clonotype was counted at least ten times. V is TRBV7-8 and J is TRBJ2-1, with TRBD2 matching over 7 bases. V lost 3 bases and J lost 7; bases outside the gene matches: 15. CDR3 length: 17 amino acids. From germline, CDR1 is SGHVS and CDR2 FQNEAQ. CDR3 sequence reads: CASSLPRRLAEGNEQFF. In DNA form, the CDR3 reads TGTGCCAGCAGCTTGCCCCGCAGGCTAGCGGAGGGGAATGAGCAGTTCTTC.